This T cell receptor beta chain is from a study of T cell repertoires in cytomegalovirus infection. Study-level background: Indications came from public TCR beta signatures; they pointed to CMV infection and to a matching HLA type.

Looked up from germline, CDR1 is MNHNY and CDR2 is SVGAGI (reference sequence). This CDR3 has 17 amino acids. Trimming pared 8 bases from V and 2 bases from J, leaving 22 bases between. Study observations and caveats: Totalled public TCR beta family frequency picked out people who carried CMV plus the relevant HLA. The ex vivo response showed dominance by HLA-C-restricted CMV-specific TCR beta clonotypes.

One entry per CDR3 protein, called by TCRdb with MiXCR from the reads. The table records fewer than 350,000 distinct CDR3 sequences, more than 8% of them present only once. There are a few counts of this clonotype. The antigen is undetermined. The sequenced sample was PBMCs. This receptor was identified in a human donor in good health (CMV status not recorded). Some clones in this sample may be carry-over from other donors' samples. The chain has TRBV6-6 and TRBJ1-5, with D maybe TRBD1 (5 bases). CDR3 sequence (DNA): TGTGCCAGCGCCGGGTCGGTAGGGGCGATCGGCAATCAGCCCCAGCATTTT. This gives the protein CASAGSVGAIGNQPQHF.